A single sample is the source of the 14 T cell receptor beta chains below, sequenced in a study of blood T cells in healthy people across ages. A second roughly 7 to 11 cycle PCR used barcoded and J-beta primers. TCRdb redid the calling of the 5' RACE reads with MiXCR, one entry per CDR3 protein. The sample gives roughly 2 million distinct CDR3 sequences, less than 50% of which show up once; over 2% is in the top ten. The sequencing sample was made of blood. The receptors originated from a middle-aged woman in good health.

J is TRBJ2-7 and V is TRBV27; 10 bases are shared with TRBD1. This CDR3 has 13 residues. Germline-derived CDR1 and CDR2 are MNHEY and SMNVEV (reference sequence). Losses at the gene ends were 6 bases for V and 6 bases for J; bases not matched to a gene: 5. The DNA of the CDR3 is TGTGCCAGCAGCAGGGACAGGGGAACCGAGCAGTACTTC. Its translation is CASSRDRGTEQYF.

This clonotype appeared a single time. The chain carries TRBV4-2 and TRBJ2-4, with D perhaps given as TRBD1 or TRBD2 (5 bases each). The tail of the sequence fits TRBJ2-5 better, so the J call may be wrong. The CDR3 runs to 15 residues. Germline V gives CDR1 LGHNA, CDR2 YNFKEQ. The CDR3 spells CASSQAPWGGETQYF. The CDR3 region has the DNA TGTGCCAGCAGCCAAGCCCCCTGGGGCGGGGAGACCCAGTACTTC.

In this sample, this clonotype turned up a few times. This CDR3 is CASSPSGQGRNYGYTF. The CDR3 bases are TGTGCCAGCAGCCCGTCGGGACAGGGACGGAACTATGGCTACACCTTC. The chain employs TRBV13 and TRBJ1-2, with 9 bases fitting TRBD1. The CDR3 sequence is 16 residues long. Germline CDR1 PRHDT, CDR2 FYEKMQ (reference sequence). Trimming took 5 bases from V and 2 from J; bases not matched to a gene: 9.

The chain couples TRBV4-2 to TRBJ2-7; no clear D gene. Germline lookup yields CDR1 LGHNA and CDR2 YNFKEQ. Between the trimmed V and J ends, which lost 0 bases and 2 bases, there was a span of 8 bases. The CDR3 extends over 14 amino acids. CDR3 nucleotide sequence: TGTGCCAGCAGCCAAGAAAAGGCTGCCTACGAGCAGTACTTC. Amino acid sequence: CASSQEKAAYEQYF.

A single count supports this clonotype. V usage is TRBV28 and J usage is TRBJ2-1; TRBD2 might be the D (5 bases). CDR1 MDHEN and CDR2 SYDVKM come from the germline V gene. Trimming cost V 5 bases and J 6 bases, with 20 bases left between them. This CDR3 is 16 amino acids long. This CDR3 reads CASSQYGVPRGNEQFF. For the CDR3, the DNA is TGTGCCAGCAGTCAATACGGGGTCCCCCGGGGCAATGAGCAGTTCTTC.

This clonotype was found a few times. The V and J genes are TRBV15 and TRBJ2-1; D remains ambiguous. The CDR3 is made up of 14 amino acids. CDR1 and CDR2 from the germline V gene are LNHNV and YYDKDF (reference sequence). The ends were cut back, 0 bases at V and 4 bases at J, with 7 bases in the middle. CDR3 protein: CATSRDLVYNEQFF. The CDR3 DNA reads as TGTGCCACCAGCAGAGATCTGGTGTACAATGAGCAGTTCTTC.

This clonotype turned up a few times. The chain joins TRBV7-9 to TRBJ2-5; TRBD1 matches at 8 bases. The CDR3 contains 15 residues. V gave up 5 bases and J gave up 11 bases; unmatched junction bases: 16. The V gene's germline CDR1 is SEHNR and CDR2 FQNEAQ (reference sequence). CDR3 bases: TGTGCCAGCAGCCGAACTACAGGGGGAAAGTGGGAGCAGTACTTC. It specifies CASSRTTGGKWEQYF.

This clonotype occurred a few times. The chain recombines TRBV7-8 with TRBJ1-2; 8 positions match TRBD1. V shed 5 bases and J 8 bases; nucleotides not matched to a gene: 4. CDR1 is SGHVS and CDR2 is FQNEAQ in the germline V gene. CDR3 length: 12 amino acids. Written as DNA, the CDR3 is TGTGCCAGCAGCGACTCAGGGGGCGGCTACACCTTC. Translating gives CASSDSGGGYTF.

The rearrangement links TRBV7-2 to TRBJ1-5, with D hard to call. Germline-derived CDR1 and CDR2 are SGHTA and FQGNSA. Between the trimmed V and J ends, which lost 2 bases and 1 base, there was a span of 15 bases. The CDR3 is 17 residues long. The CDR3 DNA follows: TGTGCCAGCAGCTTATATGGGGAAGCGGTGAGCAATCAGCCCCAGCATTTT. This encodes CASSLYGEAVSNQPQHF.

This chain links TRBV2 with TRBJ1-5; the D gene is possibly TRBD1 (5 bases). CDR1 and CDR2 from the germline V gene are SNHLY and FYNNEI. CDR3 length equals 15 residues. The V gene lost 1 base and the J gene lost 5 bases, with 12 bases spanning the gap. CDR3 region: CASSEGGRAHQPQHF. For the CDR3, the DNA is TGTGCCAGCAGTGAAGGGGGCAGGGCGCATCAGCCCCAGCATTTT.

The chain is built from TRBV6-1 and TRBJ2-7; 15 bases match TRBD2. V dropped 3 bases and J dropped 1; count of bases not matched to a gene: 4. The CDR3 covers 17 residues. Germline values: CDR1 MNHNS, CDR2 SASEGT. The CDR3 coding sequence is TGTGCCAGCAGTGATGGACTAGCGGGGGGGTTTTCCTACGAGCAGTACTTC. This gives the protein CASSDGLAGGFSYEQYF.

V usage is TRBV5-1 and J usage is TRBJ2-1, with 9 bases identical to TRBD1. The CDR3 extends over 15 amino acids. The V and J ends lost 6 bases and 5 bases, in that order; junction bases with no gene match: 9. Germline V gene data show CDR1 as SGHRS and CDR2 as YFSETQ. The CDR3 spells CASKSQDRGDNEQFF. The CDR3 DNA follows: TGCGCCAGCAAGAGCCAGGACAGGGGAGACAATGAGCAGTTCTTC.

The genes are TRBV18 and TRBJ1-5; 9 nucleotides line up with TRBD1. This CDR3 is built from 15 residues. From germline, CDR1 is KGHSH and CDR2 LQKENI. V shed 4 bases and J 4 bases; nucleotides not matched to a gene: 5. The CDR3 loop reads CASSRPGQGNQPQHF. DNA for the CDR3: TGTGCCAGCTCACGACCGGGACAGGGAAATCAGCCCCAGCATTTT. Full variable domain (outside the CDR3, taken from reference TRBV18 and TRBJ1-5): NAGVMQNPRHLVRRRGQEARLRCSPMKGHSHVYWYRQLPEEGLKFMVYLQKENIIDESGMPKERFSAEFPKEGPSILRIQQVVRGDSAAYFCASSRPGQGNQPQHFGDGTRLSIL.

The genes are TRBV5-1 and TRBJ1-2; possible D gene TRBD1, 5 bases. The CDR3 is 12 amino acids. Germline assignment: CDR1 SGHRS and CDR2 YFSETQ. Trimming removed 0 bases at V and 10 bases at J, with 10 bases between. The CDR3 protein is CASSLGDVAYTF. In DNA form, the CDR3 reads TGCGCCAGCAGCTTGGGGGACGTTGCCTACACCTTC.